This T cell receptor (beta chain) was recorded in a study of T cell clonotyping in hematopoietic cell transplantation. To note about this clone: Its antigen remains unknown.

Recipient blood drawn about 28 days pretransplant and days 30, 100, 180 after. The assay was immunoSEQ multiplex PCR, and TCRdb's table has in-frame clones only and misses some. The data show hundreds of clones, more than 65% seen once. General study points: Recipient TCR diversity dropped after transplant; expanded clonotypes rose from day 30 to 180.

The germline V gene has CDR1 SGDLS and CDR2 YYNGEE. The CDR3 consists of 14 residues. Trimming pared 4 bases from V and 0 bases from J, leaving 9 bases between. The TCR sequence derives from a female patient aged 30 to 45 who had an allogeneic stem cell transplant, so the T cells may come from the graft donor. Some clones in this sample may be carry-over from other donors' samples. The chain joins TRBV9 to TRBJ2-3, with D hard to call. The specimen was PBMCs, collected 30 days after allogeneic stem cell transplant. CDR3 bases: TGTGCCAGCAGCCCCCAACGGAGCACAGATACGCAGTATTTT. Its protein product is CASSPQRSTDTQYF.